Listed below are T cell receptor beta chains from one sample, sequenced in a study of T cells expressing NK-cell markers. TCRdb re-called the 5' RACE reads; one entry per CDR3 protein, DNA not given. The sample has around 470,000 distinct CDR3 sequences, and its top ten clones hold approximately 1.4%. The sequenced sample was blood T cells: a sorted CD56 or NKG2C T cell subset, CD4+ or CD8+ T cells, or bulk PBMC T cells (not recorded which). The receptors were sampled from a woman aged 45-65 years in good health. Both conserved end residues are part of each CDR3.

J: TRBJ1-1; V: TRBV2; CDR3: CASSDGRNTEAFF
J: TRBJ1-2; V: TRBV6-4; CDR3: CASSVGQGAMDGYTF
J: TRBJ1-1; V: TRBV6-1; CDR3: CASSLAGRLVNTEAFF
J: TRBJ1-2; V: TRBV3-1; CDR3: CASSPSFYGYTF
J: TRBJ2-1; V: TRBV12-3/TRBV12-4; CDR3: CASSFKLAVPNEQFF
J: TRBJ2-1; V: TRBV6-5; CDR3: CATTRAAGGYNEQFF
J: TRBJ2-2; V: TRBV4-1; CDR3: CASSHRLDVVGGELFF
J: TRBJ2-2; V: TRBV29-1; CDR3: CSVDTQGAGELFF
J: TRBJ2-3; V: TRBV12-3/TRBV12-4; CDR3: CASSRLAGGDTQYF
J: TRBJ2-2; V: TRBV5-1; CDR3: CASSLAQTMSDTGELFF
J: TRBJ2-2; V: TRBV11-2; CDR3: CASSLISGNGELFF
J: TRBJ2-1; V: TRBV3-1; CDR3: CASSQVPSGALYNEQFF
J: TRBJ2-1; V: TRBV29-1; CDR3: CSVATGQGVRDRFF
J: TRBJ1-5; V: TRBV12-3/TRBV12-4; CDR3: CASSLALRSDQPQHF
J: TRBJ2-5; V: TRBV2; CDR3: CASSEELAGGETQYF
J: TRBJ2-5; V: TRBV20-1; CDR3: CSASRILQETQYF
J: TRBJ2-1; V: TRBV21-1; CDR3: CASSKEGQGVVEQFF
J: TRBJ2-1; V: TRBV5-1; CDR3: CASSLVTSGRLLDNEQFF
J: TRBJ2-2; V: TRBV12-3/TRBV12-4; CDR3: CASRQDRGTGELFF
J: TRBJ2-3; V: TRBV6-5; CDR3: CASTATGGNTDTQYF
J: TRBJ2-7; V: TRBV20-1; CDR3: CSARDRKRESSYEQYF
J: TRBJ1-4; V: TRBV12-3/TRBV12-4; CDR3: CASREVEKLFF
J: TRBJ2-1; V: TRBV29-1; CDR3: CSLSPAGGLYNEQFF
J: TRBJ1-1; V: TRBV5-1; CDR3: CASSLRGVTGLNTEAFF
J: TRBJ1-2; V: TRBV6-5; CDR3: CASSPHRGKSYGYTF
J: TRBJ2-7; V: TRBV4-2; CDR3: CASSQKIEGLAGVYEQYF
J: TRBJ2-1; V: TRBV12-3/TRBV12-4; CDR3: CASSLGLGISYNEQFF
J: TRBJ2-2; V: TRBV20-1; CDR3: CSAAQGTSLGGELFF
J: TRBJ1-4; V: TRBV19; CDR3: CASIRDTGPATNEKLFF
J: TRBJ2-2; V: TRBV9; CDR3: CASSLGVSSGELFF
J: TRBJ2-7; V: TRBV7-3; CDR3: CASSPDTGTYEQYF
J: TRBJ2-1; V: TRBV7-9; CDR3: CASSLGGTLGEQFF
J: TRBJ1-1; V: TRBV15; CDR3: CATSTQGDTEAFF
J: TRBJ2-1; V: TRBV5-8; CDR3: CASSLYLDHNEQFF
J: TRBJ2-5; V: TRBV7-8; CDR3: CASSERTGGVRETQYF
J: TRBJ1-4; V: TRBV6-2/TRBV6-3; CDR3: CASNSDGDRNEKLFF
J: TRBJ1-2; V: TRBV5-1; CDR3: CASWGGQTYGYTF